The 9 T cell receptor beta chains presented below share a single source sample, sequenced in a study of cytomegalovirus exposure and HLA in healthy donors (dated by TCRdb to between 2016 and 2019). The library was made by the immunoSEQ multiplex PCR assay. The table comes from immuneACCESS by way of TCRdb, which keeps in-frame sequences with V and J called. Part of the clones is missing from these tables; in studies checked, under half for an unresolved V gene and the rest for unknown reasons. Present in this sample are more than 250,000 clones, approximately 90% of which were seen just once. The biggest ten clones account for more than 0.8% of the sample. What was sequenced was PBMCs. The receptor set was obtained from a woman aged 18-29 years in good health and CMV-seronegative.

This chain joins TRBV18 and TRBJ2-1; TRBD1 matches at 8 bases. CDR1 and CDR2 from the germline V gene are KGHSH and LQKENI. The junction had 6 bases not matched to a gene; V was cut back by 5 bases and J by 9 bases. The CDR3 sequence is 13 residues long. For the CDR3, the DNA is TGTGCCAGCTCAACAGGGGGAAACGGTGAGCAGTTCTTC. Amino acid sequence: CASSTGGNGEQFF. Combining the CDR3 with reference TRBV18 and TRBJ2-1 gives the whole variable domain NAGVMQNPRHLVRRRGQEARLRCSPMKGHSHVYWYRQLPEEGLKFMVYLQKENIIDESGMPKERFSAEFPKEGPSILRIQQVVRGDSAAYFCASSTGGNGEQFFGPGTRLTVL.

This chain connects TRBV4-1 to TRBJ1-2; 10 bases are shared with TRBD1. Unmatched junction bases numbered 8, after V lost 1 base and J lost 6 bases. Per the germline V gene, CDR1 is MGHRA and CDR2 is YSYEKL. This CDR3 is 16 amino acids long. The CDR3 region has the DNA TGCGCCAGCAGCCAAGTGTTGACAGGGGGCACAGATGGCTACACCTTC. Amino acid sequence: CASSQVLTGGTDGYTF.

The chain has TRBV9 and TRBJ1-3; a weak D match, TRBD1 (5 bases). There are 15 residues in the CDR3. The V end was cut by 0 bases, the J end by 1 base, with 8 bases between. Germline V gene sequence: CDR1 SGDLS, CDR2 YYNGEE. The CDR3 region has the DNA TGTGCCAGCAGCGTAGAGACAGCGTCTGGAAACACCATATATTTT. Protein: CASSVETASGNTIYF.

The sample holds a few counts of this clone. This chain links TRBV10-3 with TRBJ2-7; unclear D gene. Trimming took off 4 bases at V and 6 bases at J, with 7 bases between the two ends. The CDR3 has 11 residues. The germline V gene encodes CDR1 ENHRY and CDR2 SYGVKD. CDR3 bases: TGTGCCATCAGTGCCGGTGGCGAGCAGTACTTC. Its protein is CAISAGGEQYF.

This sequence joins TRBV19 and TRBJ2-7, with D tentatively TRBD2 (6 bases). CDR1 is LNHDA, CDR2 SQIVND, per germline (reference sequence). This CDR3 is 13 amino acids long. Trimming pared 1 base from V and 6 bases from J, leaving 10 bases between. Here the CDR3 DNA reads TGTGCCAGTAGTATAGTCGGGGGACGCGAGCAGTACTTC. It encodes CASSIVGGREQYF.

In this sample, this clone turned up once. V usage is TRBV30 and J usage is TRBJ2-3; 8 bases are shared with TRBD1. The CDR3 consists of 15 residues. V shed 1 base and J 6 bases; nucleotides not matched to a gene: 9. CDR1 and CDR2 (germline): GTSNPN, SVGIG (reference sequence). CDR3 residues: CAWSASTGEFDTQYF. CDR3 nucleotides: TGTGCCTGGAGTGCATCGACAGGGGAGTTCGATACGCAGTATTTT.

This clone was seen a few times. The rearrangement joins TRBV28 to TRBJ1-2; unclear D gene. The CDR3 is made up of 14 amino acids. The V gene's germline CDR1 is MDHEN and CDR2 SYDVKM. Trimming pared 5 bases from V and 6 bases from J, leaving 16 bases between. The CDR3 DNA reads as TGTGCCAGCAGTGGCGGGGTTCGGTGGGATGGCTACACCTTC. Encoded protein: CASSGGVRWDGYTF.

This clone was counted a few times. The chain is built from TRBV5-6 and TRBJ2-2, with TRBD1 matching over 7 bases. CDR1 is SGHDT, CDR2 YYEEEE, per germline. V dropped 1 base and J dropped 3; count of bases not matched to a gene: 6. The CDR3 extends over 16 amino acids. CDR3 bases: TGTGCCAGCAGCTTGCGACAGGGTCGGGACACCGGGGAGCTGTTTTTT. The encoded protein is CASSLRQGRDTGELFF.

In nucleotides, the CDR3 is TGTGCCAGCACCTCCGGGGTCGGAGCCAACCCAAACTATGGCTACACCTTC. Translation: CASTSGVGANPNYGYTF. The V gene is TRBV7-9, the J gene TRBJ1-2; unclear D gene. V lost 7 bases and J 2 bases, leaving 23 bases between the germline ends. In germline, CDR1 is SEHNR, CDR2 FQNEAQ (reference sequence). The CDR3 spans 17 residues.